These 32 T cell receptor beta chains were sequenced from one sample in a study of T cells after yellow fever vaccination. TCRdb ran MiXCR on the 5' RACE reads and lists one entry per CDR3 protein. The table shows a few hundred thousand distinct CDR3 sequences, with 6% to 7.5% occurring only once. Sequencing used CD4+ T cells sorted from PBMCs, obtained 15 days after the yellow fever booster vaccination. The receptors derive from a man between 25 and 39 years old who received the YFV17D yellow fever vaccine.

The genes are TRBV15 and TRBJ2-1, with a weak D call TRBD2 (7 bases). Trimming removed 1 base from V and 3 bases from J, with 13 bases in between. This CDR3 contains 16 residues. Germline-derived CDR1 and CDR2 are LNHNV and YYDKDF (reference sequence). The CDR3 sequence is CATSRVGGGSYNEQFF. As DNA, the CDR3 is TGTGCCACCAGCAGAGTGGGAGGGGGAAGCTACAATGAGCAGTTCTTC.

This clonotype was counted ten times or more. The chain employs TRBV3-1 and TRBJ2-7, with D hard to call. Germline-derived CDR1 and CDR2 are LGHDT and YNNKEL (reference sequence). CDR3 length: 13 amino acids. V lost 1 base to trimming and J lost 1 base, with 5 bases between them. In DNA form, the CDR3 reads TGTGCCAGCAGCCAAGCCTTATCCTACGAGCAGTACTTC. Protein sequence: CASSQALSYEQYF.

The table lists this clonotype with a few counts. V usage is TRBV29-1 and J usage is TRBJ2-7; 9 bases fit TRBD2. The CDR3 extends over 14 amino acids. The trim removed 4 bases at V and 5 bases at J, leaving 9 bases unmatched. CDR1 SQVTM and CDR2 ANQGSEA come from the germline V gene. The CDR3 loop reads CSVVTSGRGDEQYF. The DNA for the CDR3 is TGCAGCGTTGTGACTAGCGGCCGAGGAGACGAGCAGTACTTC.

The sample holds many counts of this clonotype. This chain joins TRBV7-8 and TRBJ2-5; perhaps TRBD1 as D (5 bases). V was trimmed by 1 base and J by 2 bases, leaving 8 bases between them. The CDR3 length is 14 residues. The germline CDR1 and CDR2 sequences are SGHVS and FQNEAQ. CDR3 in amino acids: CASSLEGHQETQYF. The CDR3 bases are TGTGCCAGCAGCTTAGAGGGGCATCAAGAGACCCAGTACTTC.

The rearrangement links TRBV5-4 to TRBJ2-7, with 12 positions matching TRBD2. CDR3 length equals 15 residues. Germline V CDR1 and CDR2: SGHNT, YYREEE (reference sequence). With 4 bases clipped from V and 4 bases from J, the junction kept 6 bases outside the gene matches. The CDR3 loop reads CASSPATSGSYEQYF. CDR3 nucleotides: TGTGCCAGCAGCCCGGCGACTAGCGGGAGTTACGAGCAGTACTTC.

This clonotype has at least ten counts. The chain combines TRBV4-3 with TRBJ2-7, with 11 nucleotides matching TRBD2. V was pared by 2 bases and J by 0 bases, with 9 bases of the junction left unmatched. This CDR3 is 18 amino acids long. Germline V gene lookup returns CDR1 LGHNA and CDR2 YSLEER. CDR3 residues: CASSQHILAGGGSYEQYF. The CDR3 DNA is TGCGCCAGCAGCCAACACATTCTAGCGGGAGGTGGCTCCTACGAGCAGTACTTC.

The J gene is TRBJ2-3, the V gene TRBV20-1; 11 nucleotides line up with TRBD2. Unmatched junction bases numbered 11, after V lost 5 bases and J lost 4 bases. The CDR3 covers 16 residues. The germline CDR1 and CDR2 sequences are DFQATT and SNEGSKA (reference sequence). CDR3 region: CSALVPLAGDADTQYF. The CDR3, as DNA: TGCAGTGCTTTGGTCCCACTAGCGGGAGATGCAGATACGCAGTATTTT.

This chain links TRBV18 with TRBJ1-1; 9 nucleotides agree with TRBD1. The CDR3 covers 12 residues. J lost 9 bases, V lost 6 bases, and 5 bases had no gene match. Germline V CDR1 and CDR2: KGHSH, LQKENI. The CDR3 nucleotides read TGTGCCAGCTCTTTACAGGGGGCAAAAGCTTTCTTT. This codes for CASSLQGAKAFF.

The chain has TRBV6-2 or TRBV6-3 and TRBJ2-7; D possibly uses TRBD1 or TRBD2 (5 bases each). The CDR3 is 15 residues long. Trimming took 2 bases from V and 5 from J, leaving 16 bases between them. Germline assignment: CDR1 MNHEY and CDR2 SVGEGT. CDR3 residues: CASSYGDGWLNEQYF. CDR3 coding DNA: TGTGCCAGCAGTTACGGGGACGGATGGCTTAACGAGCAGTACTTC.

This clonotype was seen a few times. The rearrangement joins TRBV4-3 to TRBJ1-3, with D unclear. In germline, CDR1 is LGHNA, CDR2 YSLEER. The CDR3 is 15 amino acids. Trimming cost V 1 base and J 3 bases, with 10 bases left between them. CDR3 DNA sequence: TGCGCCAGCAGCCAAGGGGAAGCCGGTGGAAACACCATATATTTT. Amino acid sequence: CASSQGEAGGNTIYF.

The V gene is TRBV7-2, the J gene TRBJ2-3; the D is unclear. The V and J ends lost 3 bases and 0 bases respectively, with 7 bases between them. The CDR3 is made up of 14 amino acids. The germline gives CDR1 SGHTA, CDR2 FQGNSA. The CDR3 here is CASSFRHSTDTQYF. The CDR3 DNA reads TGTGCCAGCAGCTTTCGACACAGCACAGATACGCAGTATTTT.

This clonotype was picked up many times. The V call is TRBV9, the J call TRBJ2-5, with 11 bases fitting TRBD2. The CDR3 extends over 19 amino acids. The trim removed 2 bases at V and 1 base at J, leaving 13 bases unmatched. CDR1 SGDLS and CDR2 YYNGEE come from the germline V gene. The CDR3 loop is CASSVRPSGRKVGQETQYF. DNA of the CDR3: TGTGCCAGCAGCGTGAGACCTAGCGGGAGGAAAGTCGGCCAAGAGACCCAGTACTTC.

In this sample, this clonotype turned up a few times. The chain couples TRBV20-1 to TRBJ2-7; no clear D gene. Germline-derived CDR1 and CDR2 are DFQATT and SNEGSKA (reference sequence). CDR3 size: 13 residues. V was clipped by 1 base and J by 3 bases, with 10 bases between them. This chain's CDR3 is CSARGFTVYEQYF. The CDR3 DNA follows: TGCAGTGCTAGAGGCTTCACCGTCTACGAGCAGTACTTC.

This clonotype appeared many times. The CDR3 is CASSYSTTSAYNEQFF. For the CDR3, the DNA is TGTGCCAGCAGTTACTCGACAACTAGCGCCTACAATGAGCAGTTCTTC. The J gene is TRBJ2-1, the V gene TRBV6-5; TRBD2 agrees at 7 bases. Unmatched junction bases numbered 4, after V lost 0 bases and J lost 2 bases. Looked up from germline, CDR1 is MNHEY and CDR2 is SVGAGI. This CDR3 spans 16 amino acids.

This clonotype was counted many times. This chain uses TRBV12-3 or TRBV12-4 with TRBJ2-1; D gene uncertain. The length of the CDR3 is 13 residues. Deletions cut 3 bases from V and 10 bases from J, with 13 bases between. CDR3: CASSFTAPYEQFF. The CDR3 nucleotides are TGTGCCAGCAGTTTTACCGCCCCTTACGAGCAGTTCTTC.

This clonotype was counted only a few times. The chain is built from TRBV3-1 and TRBJ2-1; D may be TRBD2 (6 bases). The CDR3 covers 15 residues. Trimming removed 6 bases at V and 4 bases at J, with 16 bases between. Germline CDR1 is LGHDT and CDR2 is YNNKEL (reference sequence). The CDR3 DNA sequence: TGTGCCAGCAGGCCTGGAGGGGCGGGGTACAATGAGCAGTTCTTC. Translating gives CASRPGGAGYNEQFF.

There are a few counts of this clonotype. The rearrangement joins TRBV12-3 or TRBV12-4 to TRBJ2-3; D may be TRBD1 (7 bases). Trimming shortened V by 6 bases and J by 1 base, and 14 bases separated the two germline ends. The CDR3 covers 15 residues. Written as DNA, the CDR3 is TGTGCCAGCAGGGTCTGGAGGGGGCGCACAGATACGCAGTATTTT. It is translated as CASRVWRGRTDTQYF.

This clonotype has ten or more counts. The chain links TRBV5-6 to TRBJ2-1, with 10 bases matching TRBD2. Germline V gives CDR1 SGHDT, CDR2 YYEEEE. J was trimmed by 14 bases and V by 2 bases; bases with no gene match: 7. CDR3 length equals 13 residues. CDR3 protein: CASSFTASGREFF. The CDR3 nucleotides read TGTGCCAGCAGCTTCACCGCTAGCGGGAGAGAGTTCTTC. The whole variable domain, remainder taken from reference TRBV5-6 and TRBJ2-1, is DAGVTQSPTHLIKTRGQQVTLRCSPKSGHDTVSWYQQALGQGPQFIFQYYEEEERQRGNFPDRFSGHQFPNYSSELNVNALLLGDSALYLCASSFTASGREFFGPGTRLTVL.

V usage is TRBV5-1 and J usage is TRBJ2-7; 9 bases align to TRBD1. The CDR3 is 13 amino acids. The J segment lost 6 bases and the V segment lost 4 bases, leaving 5 bases of the junction unmatched. Germline CDR1 reads SGHRS; CDR2 reads YFSETQ. The CDR3 DNA reads TGCGCCAGCAGCCCCGGGACAGGGTTCGAGCAGTACTTC. Protein product: CASSPGTGFEQYF.

The chain employs TRBV20-1 and TRBJ2-1, with D unresolved. Trimming cost V 4 bases and J 1 base, with 8 bases left between them. The CDR3 loop spans 13 amino acids. Looked up from germline, CDR1 is DFQATT and CDR2 is SNEGSKA (reference sequence). CDR3 nucleotide sequence: TGCAGTGCTAACTTCGAGTCCTACAATGAGCAGTTCTTC. Protein sequence: CSANFESYNEQFF.

This clonotype was detected a few times. The chain is built from TRBV27 and TRBJ2-7, with TRBD2 matching 14 bases. Germline assignment: CDR1 MNHEY and CDR2 SMNVEV (reference sequence). V gave up 8 bases and J gave up 4 bases; unmatched junction bases: 10. This CDR3 is built from 16 residues. The CDR3 coding sequence is TGTGCCAGCGGAACTGGGACTAGCGGGAGCTTATACGAGCAGTACTTC. Translated: CASGTGTSGSLYEQYF.

This clonotype was picked up a small number of times. The rearrangement uses TRBV7-2 and TRBJ2-1; 8 bases fit TRBD2. Germline CDR1 reads SGHTA; CDR2 reads FQGNSA. The CDR3 sequence is 17 residues long. Trimming at V came to 5 bases and at J to 4 bases, leaving 13 bases not matched to a gene. CDR3 protein: CASSPGTGGPVYNEQFF. The CDR3 coding sequence is TGTGCCAGCAGCCCCGGTACGGGAGGGCCGGTGTACAATGAGCAGTTCTTC.

A few counts support this clonotype. The V and J genes are TRBV9 and TRBJ1-5; the D is unclear. V gave up 4 bases and J gave up 6 bases, with 11 bases separating them. Germline loops: CDR1 SGDLS, CDR2 YYNGEE. The CDR3 spans 13 residues. The CDR3 sequence is CASSPSEGQPQHF. The CDR3 nucleotides are TGTGCCAGCAGCCCTAGTGAGGGTCAGCCCCAGCATTTT.

The sample holds many counts of this clonotype. This CDR3 reads CATAGLFNEQFF. CDR3 nucleotides: TGTGCCACCGCTGGTCTGTTCAATGAGCAGTTCTTC. The J gene is TRBJ2-1, the V gene TRBV27, with D unresolved. Trimming cost V 10 bases and J 6 bases, with 13 bases left between them. Germline CDR1 is MNHEY and CDR2 is SMNVEV (reference sequence). This CDR3 comprises 12 residues.

The table lists this clonotype with many counts. The rearrangement links TRBV9 to TRBJ2-7, with 9 positions matching TRBD1. Germline V lookup: CDR1 SGDLS, CDR2 YYNGEE. The CDR3 has 15 amino acids. J lost 0 bases, V lost 3 bases, and 4 bases had no gene match. The CDR3 DNA reads as TGTGCCAGCAGCGCCGGACAGGGGAGCTCCTACGAGCAGTACTTC. Translation: CASSAGQGSSYEQYF.

The gene calls are TRBV3-1 and TRBJ2-7; no reliable D call. The CDR3 is 16 residues long. The ends were cut back, 5 bases at V and 1 base at J, with 18 bases in the middle. Germline CDR1 is LGHDT and CDR2 is YNNKEL (reference sequence). CDR3 protein: CASSSLMGGDSYEQYF. The CDR3 DNA follows: TGTGCCAGCAGCTCCCTAATGGGCGGTGATTCCTACGAGCAGTACTTC.

This clonotype was picked up a small number of times. The chain combines TRBV5-1 with TRBJ2-6, with 9 bases aligning to TRBD1. The length of the CDR3 is 17 residues. The V gene's germline CDR1 is SGHRS and CDR2 YFSETQ. With 2 bases clipped from V and 3 bases from J, the junction kept 6 bases outside the gene matches. The CDR3 spells CASSFGTGQNGANVLTF. Written as DNA, the CDR3 is TGCGCCAGCAGCTTTGGGACAGGGCAGAATGGGGCCAACGTCCTGACTTTC.

The sample holds a few counts of this clonotype. This sequence joins TRBV30 and TRBJ2-3; 8 bases map to TRBD2. CDR1 and CDR2 from the germline V gene are GTSNPN and SVGIG (reference sequence). CDR3 size: 14 residues. Germline trimming cut 7 bases from V and 4 bases from J; bases unmatched to any gene: 10. CDR3 region: CASRVSGKPDTQYF. CDR3 sequence (DNA): TGTGCCTCGAGAGTTAGCGGGAAGCCAGATACGCAGTATTTT.

The genes are TRBV9 and TRBJ1-1, with 7 bases lining up with TRBD1. V was clipped by 5 bases and J by 11 bases; unmatched bases: 12. This CDR3 has 13 amino acids. The germline V gene encodes CDR1 SGDLS and CDR2 YYNGEE. The CDR3 DNA is TGTGCCAGCAGGCCGAATACAGGGGTCCAGGCTTTCTTT. This gives the protein CASRPNTGVQAFF.

This clonotype came up many times. The CDR3 DNA sequence: TGCAGTGCTAGAAGCGCGGGACAGGAGAACACCGGGGAGCTGTTTTTT. Its protein is CSARSAGQENTGELFF. The rearrangement joins TRBV20-1 to TRBJ2-2, with 8 bases identical to TRBD1. The V gene end was trimmed by 2 bases and the J gene end by 1 base; junction bases not matched to a gene: 6. This CDR3 contains 16 residues. Germline V gene lookup returns CDR1 DFQATT and CDR2 SNEGSKA (reference sequence).

This clonotype was seen ten or more times. CDR3 in amino acids: CASSLLGNTGELFF. The CDR3 nucleotides are TGTGCCAGCAGTTTATTAGGGAACACCGGGGAGCTGTTTTTT. V and J are TRBV12-3 or TRBV12-4 and TRBJ2-2; D is ambiguous. The CDR3 has 14 amino acids. The V gene lost 2 bases and the J gene lost 1 base, with 5 bases spanning the gap.

Ten or more counts support this clonotype. The J gene is TRBJ2-1, the V gene TRBV7-8, with D perhaps TRBD1 or TRBD2 (5 bases each). Germline CDR1 SGHVS, CDR2 FQNEAQ. V lost 7 bases and J lost 2, with 12 bases in between. The CDR3 sequence is 14 residues long. CDR3 in amino acids: CASNRDVTYNEQFF. In DNA form, the CDR3 reads TGTGCCAGCAACCGGGACGTAACCTACAATGAGCAGTTCTTC.